This entry lists 21 T cell receptor beta chains sequenced from one sample in a study of identical twins. TCRdb used MiXCR to reprocess the 5' RACE reads, holding one entry per CDR3 protein. The repertoire holds about 810,000 distinct CDR3 sequences, with approximately 13% as singletons. The same data also contributed to another study, on yellow fever vaccine responses in identical twins.

Sequenced input: PBMCs. These receptors came from a woman aged 18-29 years in good health.

This clonotype was recorded a few times. This rearrangement joins TRBV29-1 to TRBJ2-1; 8 positions match TRBD2. V lost 2 bases to trimming and J lost 7 bases; unmatched junction nucleotides: 10. Germline lookup yields CDR1 SQVTM and CDR2 ANQGSEA. The CDR3 runs 15 residues. The CDR3 DNA is TGCAGCGTTGAATTTGCCTTAGCGGGATTAAATGAGCAGTTCTTC. Translation gives CSVEFALAGLNEQFF.

The sample holds a few counts of this clonotype. This chain links TRBV2 with TRBJ2-1; D is ambiguous. Per the germline V gene, CDR1 is SNHLY and CDR2 is FYNNEI. The CDR3 runs to 14 residues. V lost 8 bases to trimming and J lost 2 bases, with 13 bases between them. CDR3: CASQLGSPYNEQFF. In DNA form, the CDR3 reads TGTGCCAGCCAACTGGGAAGTCCCTACAATGAGCAGTTCTTC. Full variable domain (outside the CDR3, taken from reference TRBV2 and TRBJ2-1): EPEVTQTPSHQVTQMGQEVILRCVPISNHLYFYWYRQILGQKVEFLVSFYNNEISEKSEIFDDQFSVERPDGSNFTLKIRSTKLEDSAMYFCASQLGSPYNEQFFGPGTRLTVL.

The chain uses TRBV10-3 and TRBJ2-1, with 8 bases fitting TRBD2. V trimming: 4 bases; J trimming: 8 bases; junction bases outside the gene matches: 10. Germline V gives CDR1 ENHRY, CDR2 SYGVKD. The CDR3 runs 15 residues. CDR3 in DNA: TGTGCCATCAGTGCGGGACGGGAGGGCGCGGATGAGCAGTTCTTC. Translated, it gives CAISAGREGADEQFF.

This clonotype has just a few counts. The V call is TRBV12-3 or TRBV12-4, the J call TRBJ2-1; 11 nucleotides line up with TRBD2. The V and J ends lost 5 bases and 0 bases, in that order; junction bases with no gene match: 6. The CDR3 covers 17 residues. This CDR3 is CASSLSTSGISYNEQFF. In nucleotides, the CDR3 is TGTGCCAGCAGTCTCTCGACTAGCGGGATCTCCTACAATGAGCAGTTCTTC.

This clonotype was counted at least ten times. The V and J genes are TRBV12-3 or TRBV12-4 and TRBJ1-5, with 10 bases identical to TRBD1. This CDR3 has 14 amino acids. V lost 5 bases, J lost 5 bases, and 3 bases stayed unmatched. The CDR3 DNA sequence: TGTGCCAGCAGTGACAGGGGGCGCGATCAGCCCCAGCATTTT. Amino acids: CASSDRGRDQPQHF.

V is TRBV20-1 and J is TRBJ2-1; D not certain. The length of the CDR3 is 18 residues. Germline-derived CDR1 and CDR2 are DFQATT and SNEGSKA (reference sequence). V lost 6 bases and J lost 0, with 24 bases in between. The CDR3 DNA follows: TGCAGTGCCGCCGCAACCCTAGTTGAGTGGAGCTCCTACAATGAGCAGTTCTTC. Translating gives CSAAATLVEWSSYNEQFF.

This chain joins TRBV7-2 and TRBJ2-1; the D gene is possibly TRBD2 (6 bases). Trimming took off 5 bases at V and 7 bases at J, with 18 bases between the two ends. CDR1 is SGHTA, CDR2 FQGNSA, per germline. The CDR3 totals 15 residues. CDR3 loop: CASSPGLASVNEQFF. CDR3 coding DNA: TGTGCCAGCAGCCCGGGACTGGCGTCTGTTAATGAGCAGTTCTTC.

The chain links TRBV29-1 to TRBJ2-7, with TRBD2 matching 9 bases. Unmatched junction bases numbered 7, after V lost 5 bases and J lost 2 bases. Germline CDR1 and CDR2: SQVTM and ANQGSEA. The CDR3 has 14 residues. CDR3 sequence reads: CSVKDSGRTYEQYF. DNA of the CDR3: TGCAGCGTTAAGGATAGCGGGAGAACCTACGAGCAGTACTTC.

This chain links TRBV5-6 with TRBJ2-1; D not certain. V lost 7 bases and J 1 base, leaving 9 bases between the germline ends. The CDR3 runs 13 residues. Germline loops: CDR1 SGHDT, CDR2 YYEEEE. CDR3 in DNA: TGTGCCAGCCAATTAGTGTCCTACAATGAGCAGTTCTTC. Its protein product is CASQLVSYNEQFF.

This clonotype was observed many times. CDR3 bases: TGTGCCAGCAGCTTGGGACTAGCGGGATTATCGACCCAGTACTTC. Amino acids: CASSLGLAGLSTQYF. The rearrangement links TRBV13 to TRBJ2-5, with 13 bases matching TRBD2. CDR3 length: 15 amino acids. The junction had 5 bases not matched to a gene; V was cut back by 3 bases and J by 7 bases. Germline CDR1 is PRHDT and CDR2 is FYEKMQ (reference sequence).

The V call is TRBV7-9, the J call TRBJ2-7; TRBD2 aligns across 14 bases. CDR1 is SEHNR, CDR2 FQNEAQ, per germline (reference sequence). The CDR3 contains 17 residues. After removal of 5 bases from V and 1 base from J, the junction contained 7 bases not matched to a gene. As DNA, the CDR3 is TGTGCCAGCAGCCAGGGACTAGCGGGAGAAGGGTCCTACGAGCAGTACTTC. This codes for CASSQGLAGEGSYEQYF.

The chain joins TRBV6-1 to TRBJ1-6; TRBD1 is a possible D gene (5 bases). This CDR3 is built from 14 residues. CDR1 is MNHNS and CDR2 is SASEGT in the germline V gene. The V and J ends lost 5 bases and 3 bases respectively, with 8 bases between them. The CDR3 here is CASSPDSYNSPLHF. DNA of the CDR3: TGTGCCAGCAGTCCAGACAGCTATAATTCACCCCTCCACTTT.

This chain connects TRBV7-8 to TRBJ1-6; perhaps TRBD1 as D (5 bases). Trimming shortened V by 4 bases and J by 4 bases, and 14 bases separated the two germline ends. The germline V gene encodes CDR1 SGHVS and CDR2 FQNEAQ. CDR3 length: 16 amino acids. In DNA form, the CDR3 reads TGTGCCAGCAGCTCTAAACCGGGACTGTATAATTCACCCCTCCACTTT. It is translated as CASSSKPGLYNSPLHF.

The rearrangement links TRBV5-5 to TRBJ2-3, with D uncertain. Germline V gene lookup returns CDR1 SGHKS and CDR2 YYEKEE (reference sequence). The V end was cut by 4 bases, the J end by 1 base, with 13 bases between. The CDR3 extends over 15 amino acids. The chain's CDR3 is CASSPTFRRTDTQYF. In nucleotides, the CDR3 is TGTGCCAGCAGCCCCACCTTCAGGCGCACAGATACGCAGTATTTT.

V is TRBV10-3 and J is TRBJ2-1; D remains unclear. Looked up from germline, CDR1 is ENHRY and CDR2 is SYGVKD. Trimming cost V 0 bases and J 8 bases, with 5 bases left between them. CDR3 size: 12 residues. CDR3: CAISESTYEQFF. The DNA for the CDR3 is TGTGCCATCAGTGAGTCGACCTATGAGCAGTTCTTC.

CDR3 in DNA: TGTGCCAGCAGTGAAAGATGGACTGGGGCCAACGTCCTGACTTTC. It yields the protein CASSERWTGANVLTF. The gene calls are TRBV6-1 and TRBJ2-6; unclear D gene. Per germline, CDR1 MNHNS and CDR2 SASEGT. The V end was cut by 2 bases, the J end by 2 bases, with 7 bases between. This CDR3 is built from 15 residues.

This clonotype was seen at least ten times. The genes are TRBV9 and TRBJ2-2, with a possible D match to TRBD2 (6 bases). The CDR3 runs to 15 residues. Trimming took off 7 bases at V and 6 bases at J, with 19 bases between the two ends. Germline CDR1 is SGDLS and CDR2 is YYNGEE. The CDR3, as DNA: TGTGCCAGCTCATCCGTCGGGGGATTCGCCGGGGAGCTGTTTTTT. It is translated as CASSSVGGFAGELFF.

This clonotype was counted a few times. The J gene is TRBJ2-6, the V gene TRBV20-1; D unresolved. This CDR3 has 13 amino acids. The germline V gene has CDR1 DFQATT and CDR2 SNEGSKA (reference sequence). Deletions cut 6 bases from V and 7 bases from J, with 13 bases between. DNA of the CDR3: TGCAGTGCCCTGTCGGACGGAGCCAACGTCCTGACTTTC. Protein product: CSALSDGANVLTF.

This clonotype has just a few counts. This sequence joins TRBV19 and TRBJ2-7; 7 bases agree with TRBD2. The CDR3 is 13 amino acids. The V gene's germline CDR1 is LNHDA and CDR2 SQIVND (reference sequence). V was pared by 1 base and J by 6 bases, with 3 bases of the junction left unmatched. The CDR3 protein is CASSIGREFEQYF. CDR3 sequence (DNA): TGTGCCAGTAGTATAGGGCGGGAGTTCGAGCAGTACTTC.

The CDR3 DNA is TGTGCCAGCTCACCGCAAAGACAGGGTCGTCAAGCAGATACGCAGTATTTT. It specifies CASSPQRQGRQADTQYF. The gene calls are TRBV18 and TRBJ2-3; 7 bases line up with TRBD1. The CDR3 spans 17 residues. Germline V gene sequence: CDR1 KGHSH, CDR2 LQKENI. With 3 bases clipped from V and 4 bases from J, the junction kept 13 bases outside the gene matches.

The chain carries TRBV5-1 and TRBJ1-4; 7 bases line up with TRBD1. The germline gives CDR1 SGHRS, CDR2 YFSETQ. The CDR3 is 16 amino acids. V dropped 0 bases and J dropped 12; count of bases not matched to a gene: 14. CDR3 in DNA: TGCGCCAGCAGCTTGGAAGGGGGCGCAGGGGATACTCAACTGTTTTTT. Translating gives CASSLEGGAGDTQLFF.